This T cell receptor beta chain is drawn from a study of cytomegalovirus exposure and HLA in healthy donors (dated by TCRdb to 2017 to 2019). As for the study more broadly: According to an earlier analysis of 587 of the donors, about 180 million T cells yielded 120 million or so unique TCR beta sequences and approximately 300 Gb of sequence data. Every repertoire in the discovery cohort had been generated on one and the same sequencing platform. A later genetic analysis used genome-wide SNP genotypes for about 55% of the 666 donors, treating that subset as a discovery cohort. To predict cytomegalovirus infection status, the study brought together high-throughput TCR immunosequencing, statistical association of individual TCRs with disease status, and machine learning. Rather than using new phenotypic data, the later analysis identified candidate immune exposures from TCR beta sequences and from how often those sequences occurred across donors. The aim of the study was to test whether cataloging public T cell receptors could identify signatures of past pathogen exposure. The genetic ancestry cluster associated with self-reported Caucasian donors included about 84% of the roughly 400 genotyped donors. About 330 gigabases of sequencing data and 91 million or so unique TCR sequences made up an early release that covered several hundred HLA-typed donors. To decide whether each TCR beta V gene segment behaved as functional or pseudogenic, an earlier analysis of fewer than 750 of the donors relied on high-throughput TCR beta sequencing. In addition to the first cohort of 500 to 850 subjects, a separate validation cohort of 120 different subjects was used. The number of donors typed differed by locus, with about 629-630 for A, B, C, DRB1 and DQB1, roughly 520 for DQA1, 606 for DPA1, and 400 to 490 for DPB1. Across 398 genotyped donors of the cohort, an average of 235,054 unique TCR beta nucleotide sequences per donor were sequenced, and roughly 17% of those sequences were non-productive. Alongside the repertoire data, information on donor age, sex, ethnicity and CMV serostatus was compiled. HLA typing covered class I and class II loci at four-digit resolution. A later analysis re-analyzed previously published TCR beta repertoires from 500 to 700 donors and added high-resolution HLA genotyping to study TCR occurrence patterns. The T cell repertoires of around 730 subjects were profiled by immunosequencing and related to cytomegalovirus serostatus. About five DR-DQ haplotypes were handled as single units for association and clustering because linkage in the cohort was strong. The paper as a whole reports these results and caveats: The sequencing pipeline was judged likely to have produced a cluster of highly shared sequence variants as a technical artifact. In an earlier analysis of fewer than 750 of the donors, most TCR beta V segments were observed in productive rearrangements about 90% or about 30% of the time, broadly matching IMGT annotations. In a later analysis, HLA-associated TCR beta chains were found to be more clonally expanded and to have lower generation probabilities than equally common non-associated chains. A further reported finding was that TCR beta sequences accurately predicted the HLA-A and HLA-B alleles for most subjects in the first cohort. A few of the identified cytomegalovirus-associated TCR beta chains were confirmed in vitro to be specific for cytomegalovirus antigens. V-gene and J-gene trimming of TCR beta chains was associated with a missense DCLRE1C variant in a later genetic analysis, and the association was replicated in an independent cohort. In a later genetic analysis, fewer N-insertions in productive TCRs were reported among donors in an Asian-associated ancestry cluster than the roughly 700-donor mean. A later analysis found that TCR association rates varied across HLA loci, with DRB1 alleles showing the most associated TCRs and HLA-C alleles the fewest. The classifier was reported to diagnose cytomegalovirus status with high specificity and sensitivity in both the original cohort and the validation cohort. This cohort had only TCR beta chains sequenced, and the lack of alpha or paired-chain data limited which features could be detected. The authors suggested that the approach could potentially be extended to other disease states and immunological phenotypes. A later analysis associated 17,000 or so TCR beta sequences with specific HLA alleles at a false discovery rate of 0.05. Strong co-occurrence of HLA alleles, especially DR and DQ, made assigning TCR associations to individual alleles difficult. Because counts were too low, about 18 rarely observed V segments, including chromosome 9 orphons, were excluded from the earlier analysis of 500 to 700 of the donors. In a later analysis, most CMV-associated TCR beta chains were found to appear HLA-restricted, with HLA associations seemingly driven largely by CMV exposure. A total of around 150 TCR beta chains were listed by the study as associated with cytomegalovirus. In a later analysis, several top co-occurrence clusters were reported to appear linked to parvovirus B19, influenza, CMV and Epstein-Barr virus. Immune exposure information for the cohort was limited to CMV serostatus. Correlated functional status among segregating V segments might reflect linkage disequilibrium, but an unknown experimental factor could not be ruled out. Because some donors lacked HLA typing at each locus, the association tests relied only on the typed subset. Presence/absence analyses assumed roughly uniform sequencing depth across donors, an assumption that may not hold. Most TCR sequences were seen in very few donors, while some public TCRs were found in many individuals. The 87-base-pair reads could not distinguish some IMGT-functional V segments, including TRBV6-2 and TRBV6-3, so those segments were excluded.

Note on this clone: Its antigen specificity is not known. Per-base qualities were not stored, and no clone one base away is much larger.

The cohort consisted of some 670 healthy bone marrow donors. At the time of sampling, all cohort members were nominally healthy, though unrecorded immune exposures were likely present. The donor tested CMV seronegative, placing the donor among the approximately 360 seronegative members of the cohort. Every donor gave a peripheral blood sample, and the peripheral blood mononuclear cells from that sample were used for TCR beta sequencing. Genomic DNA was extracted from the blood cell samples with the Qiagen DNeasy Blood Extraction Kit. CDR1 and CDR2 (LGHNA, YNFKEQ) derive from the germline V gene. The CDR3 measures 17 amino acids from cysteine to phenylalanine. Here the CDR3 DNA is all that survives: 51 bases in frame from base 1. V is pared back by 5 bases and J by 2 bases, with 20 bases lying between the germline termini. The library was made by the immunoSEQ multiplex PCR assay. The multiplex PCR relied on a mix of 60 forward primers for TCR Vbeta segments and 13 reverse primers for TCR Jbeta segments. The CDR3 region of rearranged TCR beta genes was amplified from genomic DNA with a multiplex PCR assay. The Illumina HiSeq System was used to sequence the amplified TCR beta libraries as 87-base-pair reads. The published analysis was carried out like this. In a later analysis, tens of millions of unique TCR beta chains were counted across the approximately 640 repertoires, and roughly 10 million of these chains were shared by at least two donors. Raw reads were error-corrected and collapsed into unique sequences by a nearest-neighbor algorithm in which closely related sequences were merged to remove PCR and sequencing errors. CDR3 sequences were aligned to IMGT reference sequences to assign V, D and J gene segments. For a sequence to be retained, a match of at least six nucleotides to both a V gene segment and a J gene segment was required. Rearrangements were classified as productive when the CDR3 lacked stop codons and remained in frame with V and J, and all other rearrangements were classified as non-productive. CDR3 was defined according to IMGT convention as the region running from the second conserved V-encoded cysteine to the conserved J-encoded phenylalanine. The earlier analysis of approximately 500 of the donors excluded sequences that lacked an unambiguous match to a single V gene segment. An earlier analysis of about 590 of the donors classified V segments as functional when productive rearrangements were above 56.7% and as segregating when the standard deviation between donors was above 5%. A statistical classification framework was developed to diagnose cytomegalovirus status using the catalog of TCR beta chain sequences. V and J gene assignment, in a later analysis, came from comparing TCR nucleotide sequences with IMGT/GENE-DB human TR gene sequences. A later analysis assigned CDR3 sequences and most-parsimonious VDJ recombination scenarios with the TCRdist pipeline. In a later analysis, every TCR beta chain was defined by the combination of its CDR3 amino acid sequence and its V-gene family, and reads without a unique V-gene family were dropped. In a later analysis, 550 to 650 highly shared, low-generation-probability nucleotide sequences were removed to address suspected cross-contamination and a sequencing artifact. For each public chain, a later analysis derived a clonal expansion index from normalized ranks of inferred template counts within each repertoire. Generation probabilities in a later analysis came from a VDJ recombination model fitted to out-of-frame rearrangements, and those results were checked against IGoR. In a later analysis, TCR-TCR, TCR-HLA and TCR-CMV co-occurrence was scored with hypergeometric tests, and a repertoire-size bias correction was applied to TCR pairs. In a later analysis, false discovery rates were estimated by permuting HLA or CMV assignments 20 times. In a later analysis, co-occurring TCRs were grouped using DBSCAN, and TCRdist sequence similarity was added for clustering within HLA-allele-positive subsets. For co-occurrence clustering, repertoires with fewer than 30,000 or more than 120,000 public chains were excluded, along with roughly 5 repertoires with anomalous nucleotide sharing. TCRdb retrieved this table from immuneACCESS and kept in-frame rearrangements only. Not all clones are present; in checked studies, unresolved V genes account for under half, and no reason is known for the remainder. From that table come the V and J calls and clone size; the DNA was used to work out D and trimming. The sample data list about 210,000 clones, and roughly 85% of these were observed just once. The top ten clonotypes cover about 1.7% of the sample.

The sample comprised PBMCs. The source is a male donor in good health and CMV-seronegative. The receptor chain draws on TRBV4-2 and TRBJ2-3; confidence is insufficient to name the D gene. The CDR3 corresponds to CASSDYPPSPDTDTQYF. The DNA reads TGTGCCAGCAGCGATTACCCCCCCTCTCCAGACACAGATACGCAGTATTTT.